This T cell receptor beta chain was captured by sequencing in a study of CD8 T cells in ankylosing spondylitis. The study, taken as a whole, reports: The clones that were linked to disease were reported to be significantly enriched in matched synovial fluid samples from ankylosing spondylitis patients. The study identified a TCR beta motif of roughly eight highly homologous variants that appeared characteristic of ankylosing spondylitis blood. Clones linked to the disease showed a CD8+ phenotype. They occurred at relatively low frequencies in peripheral blood.

This clonotype was counted ten times or more. Its antigen remains unidentified. This CDR3 has 11 residues. Germline lookup yields CDR1 LGHDT and CDR2 YNNKEL (reference sequence). The V and J ends lost 5 bases and 7 bases respectively, with 3 bases between them. It was by quantitative 5'-RACE with molecular barcodes that TCR beta libraries were made. TCRdb itself ran the 5' RACE reads through MiXCR, one entry per CDR3 protein. The data hold approximately 540,000 distinct CDR3 sequences, with about 12% observed a single time. Sequenced material: blood, either unsorted or a sorted T cell fraction (not recorded which). This clonotype originated in a male donor with ankylosing spondylitis. The V gene is TRBV3-1, the J gene TRBJ1-6; unclear D gene. Written as DNA, the CDR3 is TGTGCCAGCAGCTTGAATTCACCCCTCCACTTT. It yields the protein CASSLNSPLHF.